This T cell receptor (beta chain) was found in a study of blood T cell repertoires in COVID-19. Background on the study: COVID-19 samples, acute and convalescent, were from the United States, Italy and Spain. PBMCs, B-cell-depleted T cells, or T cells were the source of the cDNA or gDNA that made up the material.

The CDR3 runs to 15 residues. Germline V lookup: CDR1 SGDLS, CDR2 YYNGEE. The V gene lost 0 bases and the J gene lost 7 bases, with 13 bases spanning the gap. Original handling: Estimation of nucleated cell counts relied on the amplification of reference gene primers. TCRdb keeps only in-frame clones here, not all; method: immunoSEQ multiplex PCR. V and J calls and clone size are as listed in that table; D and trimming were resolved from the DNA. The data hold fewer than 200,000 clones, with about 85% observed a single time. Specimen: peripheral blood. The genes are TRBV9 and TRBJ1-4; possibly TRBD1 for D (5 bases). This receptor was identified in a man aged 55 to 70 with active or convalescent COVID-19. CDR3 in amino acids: CASSVGQHPGEKLFF. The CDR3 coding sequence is TGTGCCAGCAGCGTAGGACAGCACCCGGGTGAAAAACTGTTTTTT. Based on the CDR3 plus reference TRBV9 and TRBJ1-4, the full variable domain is DSGVTQTPKHLITATGQRVTLRCSPRSGDLSVYWYQQSLDQGLQFLIQYYNGEERAKGNILERFSAQQFPDLHSELNLSSLELGDSALYFCASSVGQHPGEKLFFGSGTQLSVL.